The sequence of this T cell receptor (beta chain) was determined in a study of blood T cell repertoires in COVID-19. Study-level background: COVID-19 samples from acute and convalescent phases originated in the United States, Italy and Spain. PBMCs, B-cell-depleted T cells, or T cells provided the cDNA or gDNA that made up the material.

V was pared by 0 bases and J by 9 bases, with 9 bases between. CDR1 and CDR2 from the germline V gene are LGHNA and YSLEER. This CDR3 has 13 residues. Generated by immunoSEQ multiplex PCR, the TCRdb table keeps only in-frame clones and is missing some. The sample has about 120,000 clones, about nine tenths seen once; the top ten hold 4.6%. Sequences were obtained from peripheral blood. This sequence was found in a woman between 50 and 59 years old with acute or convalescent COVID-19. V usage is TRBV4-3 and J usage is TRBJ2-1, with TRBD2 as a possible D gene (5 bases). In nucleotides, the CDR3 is TGCGCCAGCAGCCAAGATGAGGGAGTTGAGCAGTTCTTC. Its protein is CASSQDEGVEQFF.